This T cell receptor (beta chain) appears in the sequencing data of a study of blood T cell repertoires in COVID-19. Study background: Acute and convalescent COVID-19 samples came from the United States, Italy and Spain. The cDNA or gDNA used as material had been derived from T cells, B-cell-depleted T cells, or PBMCs.

As handled by the study authors: Amplified reference gene primers provided the basis for estimating nucleated cell counts. Sequencing used immunoSEQ multiplex PCR; TCRdb keeps in-frame clones, though not all of them. D and trimming were read from the DNA, whereas the V and J calls and clone size are those reported in that table. The sample lists some 150,000 clones, roughly 82% occurring once. The CDR3 length is 15 residues. CDR1 and CDR2 from the germline V gene are LNHDA and SQIVND (reference sequence). After removal of 7 bases from V and 4 bases from J, the junction contained 10 bases not matched to a gene.

The specimen sequenced was peripheral blood. This chain uses TRBV19 with TRBJ1-5; the match to TRBD1 covers 7 bases. The TCR comes from a woman aged 45-65 years in a cohort sampled during active or convalescent COVID-19. The CDR3 nucleotides are TGTGCCAGTACAAGATCCGGGACAGAGAATCAGCCCCAGCATTTT. This gives the protein CASTRSGTENQPQHF.